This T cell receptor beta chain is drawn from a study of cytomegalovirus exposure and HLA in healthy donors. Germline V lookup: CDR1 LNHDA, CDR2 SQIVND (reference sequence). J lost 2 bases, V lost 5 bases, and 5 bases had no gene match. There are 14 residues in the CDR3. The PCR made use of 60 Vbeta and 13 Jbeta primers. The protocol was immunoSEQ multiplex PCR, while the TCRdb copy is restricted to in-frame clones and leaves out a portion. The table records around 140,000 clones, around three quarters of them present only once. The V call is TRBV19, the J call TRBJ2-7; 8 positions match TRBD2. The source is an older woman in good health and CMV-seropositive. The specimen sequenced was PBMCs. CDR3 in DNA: TGTGCCAGTAGTCCCGGGGGGGCCCCCTACGAGCAGTACTTC. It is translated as CASSPGGAPYEQYF.